This TCR beta chain was observed in a study of blood T cell repertoires in COVID-19. The CDR3 covers 12 residues. V lost 4 bases to trimming and J lost 0 bases, with 4 bases between them. In germline, CDR1 is SGHRS, CDR2 YFSETQ. Original methodology: Reference gene primer amplification gave estimated nucleated cell counts. Data came from immunoSEQ multiplex PCR; TCRdb stores just in-frame clones and leaves some out. V and J calls and clone size are those listed in that table; D and trimming were worked out from the DNA. The sample has 150,000 to 200,000 clones, roughly nine tenths seen once. The sequence was collected from a man between 18 and 35 years old with acute or convalescent COVID-19. This chain connects TRBV5-1 to TRBJ2-5; D call uncertain. Sequencing was done on a sample of peripheral blood. The CDR3 DNA follows: TGCGCCAGCAGCACAAACCAAGAGACCCAGTACTTC. This translates into CASSTNQETQYF. The full variable domain, with the rest looked up from reference TRBV5-1 and TRBJ2-5, is KAGVTQTPRYLIKTRGQQVTLSCSPISGHRSVSWYQQTPGQGLQFLFEYFSETQRNKGNFPGRFSGRQFSNSRSEMNVSTLELGDSALYLCASSTNQETQYFGPGTRLLVL.